The 28 T cell receptor beta chains presented below share a single source sample, sequenced in a study of T cell changes during pregnancy in multiple sclerosis. TCRdb's copy holds only in-frame clones and misses some; the assay was immunoSEQ multiplex PCR. The sample shows 85,000 to 120,000 clones, 75% to 95% of them seen only once. The sample consisted of peripheral blood, taken before pregnancy. Receptors were obtained from a female donor with multiple sclerosis, enrolled in a pregnancy study.

The chain carries TRBV27 and TRBJ2-1; 10 bases agree with TRBD2. V shed 2 bases, J shed 7 bases, and the junction held 14 bases outside the gene matches. The V gene's germline CDR1 is MNHEY and CDR2 SMNVEV (reference sequence). The CDR3 runs to 18 residues. The CDR3 nucleotides are TGTGCCAGCAGTTTAGGCCCACAACTAGCGGGATTAGGTAATGAGCAGTTCTTC. Protein sequence: CASSLGPQLAGLGNEQFF.

The J gene is TRBJ1-2, the V gene TRBV9; D not certain. V lost 5 bases to trimming and J lost 7 bases, with 24 bases between them. The CDR3 sequence is 16 residues long. Per germline, CDR1 SGDLS and CDR2 YYNGEE. CDR3 in amino acids: CASREEGRFPYGGYTF. CDR3 in DNA: TGTGCCAGCAGAGAAGAGGGTCGATTCCCGTATGGTGGCTACACCTTC.

V and J are TRBV10-3 and TRBJ2-3; tentatively, D is TRBD2 (6 bases). Germline assignment: CDR1 ENHRY and CDR2 SYGVKD. V lost 4 bases and J 0 bases, leaving 17 bases between the germline ends. This CDR3 comprises 17 residues. CDR3 loop: CAISGPGERASTDTQYF. In nucleotides, the CDR3 is TGTGCCATCAGTGGGCCCGGCGAGCGGGCTAGCACAGATACGCAGTATTTT.

The rearrangement joins TRBV30 to TRBJ2-7; D is possibly TRBD2 (6 bases). Germline loops: CDR1 GTSNPN, CDR2 SVGIG (reference sequence). This CDR3 spans 12 amino acids. V was clipped by 2 bases and J by 6 bases, with 11 bases between them. As DNA, the CDR3 is TGTGCCTGGAGTAATAGAGCGGGCGAGCAGTACTTC. Translating gives CAWSNRAGEQYF.

The rearrangement uses TRBV6-1 and TRBJ2-5, with D hard to call. Trimming took 9 bases from V and 5 from J, leaving 16 bases between them. The V gene's germline CDR1 is MNHNS and CDR2 SASEGT. CDR3 length: 13 amino acids. The DNA for the CDR3 is TGTGCCAGTCGGTTTGTCATGAGGGAGACCCAGTACTTC. The encoded protein is CASRFVMRETQYF.

This chain links TRBV18 with TRBJ2-5; possible D gene TRBD1, 6 bases. The length of the CDR3 is 14 residues. V was clipped by 0 bases and J by 5 bases, with 10 bases between them. Per the germline V gene, CDR1 is KGHSH and CDR2 is LQKENI. The CDR3 DNA is TGTGCCAGCTCACCACCGTCCCAGGGGGAGACCCAGTACTTC. Its protein is CASSPPSQGETQYF.

The gene calls are TRBV2 and TRBJ1-5; 7 bases are shared with TRBD1. Per germline, CDR1 SNHLY and CDR2 FYNNEI. Trimming removed 3 bases from V and 3 bases from J; junction bases left unmatched: 5. This CDR3 is built from 15 residues. The CDR3 loop is CASSEGQLYNQPQHF. The CDR3 nucleotides are TGTGCCAGCAGTGAGGGACAGCTTTACAATCAGCCCCAGCATTTT.

V is TRBV15 and J is TRBJ1-1, with D perhaps matching TRBD1 (5 bases). Trimming cost V 5 bases and J 1 base, with 8 bases left between them. Germline V gene lookup returns CDR1 LNHNV and CDR2 YYDKDF (reference sequence). This CDR3 has 13 residues. As DNA, the CDR3 is TGTGCCACCAGCGGTACAGGGAACACTGAAGCTTTCTTT. This sequence encodes CATSGTGNTEAFF.

This chain connects TRBV27 to TRBJ2-3, with TRBD2 matching 10 bases. CDR1 is MNHEY and CDR2 is SMNVEV in the germline V gene (reference sequence). CDR3 size: 15 residues. V gave up 2 bases and J gave up 3 bases; unmatched junction bases: 2. CDR3 loop: CASSLLAGVTDTQYF. The CDR3 nucleotides are TGTGCCAGCAGTTTACTAGCGGGAGTGACAGATACGCAGTATTTT.

The chain uses TRBV2 and TRBJ2-7; 8 nucleotides match TRBD1. CDR1 is SNHLY, CDR2 FYNNEI, per germline. V was pared by 7 bases and J by 1 base, with 6 bases of the junction left unmatched. This CDR3 is 14 amino acids long. The CDR3 reads CASTRQGTSYEQYF. CDR3 DNA sequence: TGTGCCAGCACTAGACAGGGGACATCCTACGAGCAGTACTTC.

This clone was detected only a few times. This sequence joins TRBV29-1 and TRBJ2-3; D perhaps matches TRBD2 (6 bases). Germline CDR1 and CDR2: SQVTM and ANQGSEA. CDR3 length equals 12 residues. V was clipped by 8 bases and J by 4 bases, with 13 bases between them. The CDR3 coding sequence is TGCAGCTTCGTGCGGGGTCCAGATACGCAGTATTTT. Protein sequence: CSFVRGPDTQYF.

Points on this clone: Its ends do not fully match the called genes, so a read error is possible. The chain links TRBV5-1 to TRBJ1-1, with TRBD1 matching over 8 bases. CDR1 SGHRS and CDR2 YFSETQ come from the germline V gene. This CDR3 contains 12 residues. CDR3 DNA: TGCGCCAGCAGCACTCAGGGGGCTGAGGCTTTCTTT. This codes for CASSTQGAEAFF. Variable domain in full (rest from reference TRBV5-1 and TRBJ1-1): KAGVTQTPRYLIKTRGQQVTLSCSPISGHRSVSWYQQTPGQGLQFLFEYFSETQRNKGNFPGRFSGRQFSNSRSEMNVSTLELGDSALYLCASSTQGAEAFFGQGTRLTVV.

The chain carries TRBV6-1 and TRBJ2-7; D perhaps matches TRBD1 (6 bases). Looked up from germline, CDR1 is MNHNS and CDR2 is SASEGT. V gave up 7 bases and J gave up 3 bases, with 19 bases separating them. The CDR3 is 15 residues long. The CDR3 DNA reads TGTGCCAGCAAACAGGGTCGGGACATAGGCTACGAGCAGTACTTC. Protein: CASKQGRDIGYEQYF.

The sample holds one count of this clone. The chain carries TRBV9 and TRBJ2-3; D not certain. V lost 0 bases to trimming and J lost 4 bases, with 12 bases between them. Germline V lookup: CDR1 SGDLS, CDR2 YYNGEE. The CDR3 covers 15 residues. CDR3 loop: CASSVVGANPDTQYF. CDR3 bases: TGTGCCAGCAGCGTAGTTGGAGCGAACCCAGATACGCAGTATTTT.

V is TRBV30 and J is TRBJ1-2; the match to TRBD1 covers 9 bases. CDR3 length: 14 residues. Losses at the gene ends were 2 bases for V and 6 bases for J; bases not matched to a gene: 7. CDR1 is GTSNPN, CDR2 SVGIG, per germline (reference sequence). Written as DNA, the CDR3 is TGTGCCTGGAGTCGGACAGGGGCAATAGATGGCTACACCTTC. It encodes CAWSRTGAIDGYTF.

The V call is TRBV7-9, the J call TRBJ2-7, with D maybe TRBD1 (5 bases). V was clipped by 4 bases and J by 0 bases, with 16 bases between them. The germline gives CDR1 SEHNR, CDR2 FQNEAQ (reference sequence). The length of the CDR3 is 16 residues. CDR3 sequence (DNA): TGTGCCAGCAGCTCCCTGGGGCGGATAACCTCCTACGAGCAGTACTTC. This translates into CASSSLGRITSYEQYF.

This chain uses TRBV13 with TRBJ1-3; 7 nucleotides agree with TRBD1. The CDR3 has 16 residues. From germline, CDR1 is PRHDT and CDR2 FYEKMQ (reference sequence). V trimming: 5 bases; J trimming: 0 bases; junction bases outside the gene matches: 7. For the CDR3, the DNA is TGTGCCAGCAGCCTCGGGACAGCCGGCTCTGGAAACACCATATATTTT. Its protein product is CASSLGTAGSGNTIYF.

The V and J genes are TRBV10-3 and TRBJ2-4; D gene ambiguous. CDR3 size: 17 residues. The V gene's germline CDR1 is ENHRY and CDR2 SYGVKD. V lost 0 bases to trimming and J lost 0 bases, with 12 bases between them. CDR3 DNA: TGTGCCATCAGTGAGTCCCAGTCTCTGCTAGCCAAAAACATTCAGTACTTC. It specifies CAISESQSLLAKNIQYF.

The chain carries TRBV19 and TRBJ2-6; D is uncertain. The CDR3 loop spans 15 amino acids. The V gene lost 3 bases and the J gene lost 4 bases, with 10 bases spanning the gap. Germline V CDR1 and CDR2: LNHDA, SQIVND (reference sequence). The CDR3 region is CASSIGSAGANVLTF. The CDR3, as DNA: TGTGCCAGTAGTATTGGCTCCGCCGGGGCCAACGTCCTGACTTTC.

This chain joins TRBV15 and TRBJ1-5; D gene ambiguous. Trimming cost V 8 bases and J 0 bases, with 11 bases left between them. CDR3 length equals 14 residues. The germline CDR1 and CDR2 sequences are LNHNV and YYDKDF (reference sequence). The CDR3 spells CATEAANSNQPQHF. Here the CDR3 DNA reads TGTGCCACCGAGGCAGCTAATAGCAATCAGCCCCAGCATTTT.

The V gene is TRBV5-5, the J gene TRBJ1-1, with D unresolved. CDR1 and CDR2 (germline): SGHKS, YYEKEE (reference sequence). The V and J ends lost 0 bases and 0 bases respectively, with 6 bases between them. This CDR3 spans 14 amino acids. CDR3 sequence: CASSLDSMNTEAFF. Written as DNA, the CDR3 is TGTGCCAGCAGCTTGGACAGTATGAACACTGAAGCTTTCTTT.

V and J are TRBV7-2 and TRBJ2-1; 7 bases map to TRBD2. V trimming: 3 bases; J trimming: 0 bases; junction bases outside the gene matches: 2. CDR1 is SGHTA, CDR2 FQGNSA, per germline. The CDR3 runs 15 residues. The CDR3 protein is CASSFLAVSYNEQFF. In DNA form, the CDR3 reads TGTGCCAGCAGCTTCCTAGCGGTCTCCTACAATGAGCAGTTCTTC.

This chain uses TRBV29-1 with TRBJ1-2, with D unresolved. The V gene lost 2 bases and the J gene lost 3 bases, with 13 bases spanning the gap. This CDR3 spans 14 amino acids. Germline V CDR1 and CDR2: SQVTM, ANQGSEA. DNA of the CDR3: TGCAGCGTTGAATGGGGAGCTTCGGACTATGGCTACACCTTC. Encoded protein: CSVEWGASDYGYTF.

This clone is a singleton in its sample. The chain carries TRBV7-9 and TRBJ2-7; TRBD1 is a possible D gene (6 bases). The V end lost 3 bases, the J end lost 2 bases, and 8 bases lay between the germline ends. Germline assignment: CDR1 SEHNR and CDR2 FQNEAQ (reference sequence). The CDR3 extends over 13 amino acids. The CDR3 coding sequence is TGTGCCAGCAGCTTCCCAGGGGCCTACGAGCAGTACTTC. It specifies CASSFPGAYEQYF. The full variable domain, completed using reference TRBV7-9 and TRBJ2-7, is DTGVSQNPRHKITKRGQNVTFRCDPISEHNRLYWYRQTLGQGPEFLTYFQNEAQLEKSRLLSDRFSAERPKGSFSTLEIQRTEQGDSAMYLCASSFPGAYEQYFGPGTRLTVT.

V is TRBV2 and J is TRBJ2-1; 7 bases fit TRBD2. The trim removed 6 bases at V and 3 bases at J, leaving 14 bases unmatched. The V gene's germline CDR1 is SNHLY and CDR2 FYNNEI. The CDR3 has 17 residues. CDR3 nucleotides: TGTGCCAGCAGAGAATCACTAGCGTGGATCGGCTACAATGAGCAGTTCTTC. It encodes CASRESLAWIGYNEQFF. The complete variable domain, with remaining parts taken from reference TRBV2 and TRBJ2-1, reads EPEVTQTPSHQVTQMGQEVILRCVPISNHLYFYWYRQILGQKVEFLVSFYNNEISEKSEIFDDQFSVERPDGSNFTLKIRSTKLEDSAMYFCASRESLAWIGYNEQFFGPGTRLTVL.

The chain recombines TRBV15 with TRBJ1-6; 7 nucleotides align to TRBD1. Per the germline V gene, CDR1 is LNHNV and CDR2 is YYDKDF (reference sequence). The CDR3 is 16 amino acids. The V and J ends lost 3 bases and 8 bases, in that order; junction bases with no gene match: 10. As DNA, the CDR3 is TGTGCCACCAGCAGGCGACAGGGCGGGAGGGATTCACCCCTCCACTTT. Translating gives CATSRRQGGRDSPLHF. Variable domain in full (rest from reference TRBV15 and TRBJ1-6): DAMVIQNPRYQVTQFGKPVTLSCSQTLNHNVMYWYQQKSSQAPKLLFHYYDKDFNNEADTPDNFQSRRPNTSFCFLDIRSPGLGDTAMYLCATSRRQGGRDSPLHFGNGTRLTVT.

The rearrangement links TRBV15 to TRBJ1-2; the D is unclear. The germline CDR1 and CDR2 sequences are LNHNV and YYDKDF (reference sequence). Trimming stripped 2 bases from V and 7 bases from J, with 23 bases between. CDR3 length: 17 amino acids. CDR3 region: CATSRHDGPRGAGGYTF. CDR3 sequence (DNA): TGTGCCACCAGCAGACACGATGGGCCCCGGGGTGCGGGTGGCTACACCTTC.

The chain has TRBV5-6 and TRBJ1-5, with 8 nucleotides matching TRBD1. The ends lost 4 bases at V and 2 bases at J; junction bases unmatched: 5. Germline assignment: CDR1 SGHDT and CDR2 YYEEEE. The CDR3 has 15 residues. CDR3 loop: CASSRGGQGNQPQHF. Written as DNA, the CDR3 is TGTGCCAGCAGCCGCGGGGGACAGGGCAATCAGCCCCAGCATTTT.